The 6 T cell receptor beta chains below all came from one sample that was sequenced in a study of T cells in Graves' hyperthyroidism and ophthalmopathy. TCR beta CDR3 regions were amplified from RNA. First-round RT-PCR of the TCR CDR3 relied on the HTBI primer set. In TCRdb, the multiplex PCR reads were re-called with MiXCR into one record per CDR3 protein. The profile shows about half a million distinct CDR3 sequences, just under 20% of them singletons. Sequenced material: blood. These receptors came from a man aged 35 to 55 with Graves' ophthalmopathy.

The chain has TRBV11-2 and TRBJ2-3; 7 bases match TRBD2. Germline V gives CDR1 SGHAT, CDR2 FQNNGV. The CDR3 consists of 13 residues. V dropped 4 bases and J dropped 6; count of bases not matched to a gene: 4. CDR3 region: CASSSAGGDTQYF. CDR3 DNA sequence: TGTGCCAGCAGCTCCGCCGGGGGGGATACGCAGTATTTT.

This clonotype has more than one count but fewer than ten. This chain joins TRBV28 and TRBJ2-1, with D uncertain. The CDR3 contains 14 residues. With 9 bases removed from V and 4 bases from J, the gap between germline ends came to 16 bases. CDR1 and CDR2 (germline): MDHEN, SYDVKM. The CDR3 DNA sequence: TGTGCCAGTTACTCCTCGCCGACTTACAATGAGCAGTTCTTC. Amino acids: CASYSSPTYNEQFF.

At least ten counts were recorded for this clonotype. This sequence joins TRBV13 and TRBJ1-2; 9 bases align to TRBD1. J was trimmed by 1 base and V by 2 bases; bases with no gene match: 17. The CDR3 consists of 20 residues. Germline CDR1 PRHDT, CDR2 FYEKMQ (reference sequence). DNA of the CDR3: TGTGCCAGCAGCTTACGGACCGGAGTCGCCCGACAGGGGGGTAACTATGGCTACACCTTC. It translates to CASSLRTGVARQGGNYGYTF.

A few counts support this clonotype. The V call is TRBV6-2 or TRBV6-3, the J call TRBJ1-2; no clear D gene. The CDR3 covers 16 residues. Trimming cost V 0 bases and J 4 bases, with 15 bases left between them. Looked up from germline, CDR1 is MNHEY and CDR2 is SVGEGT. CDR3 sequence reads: CASSYSSVGGLYGYTF. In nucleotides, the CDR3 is TGTGCCAGCAGTTACTCTAGTGTCGGCGGACTCTATGGCTACACCTTC.

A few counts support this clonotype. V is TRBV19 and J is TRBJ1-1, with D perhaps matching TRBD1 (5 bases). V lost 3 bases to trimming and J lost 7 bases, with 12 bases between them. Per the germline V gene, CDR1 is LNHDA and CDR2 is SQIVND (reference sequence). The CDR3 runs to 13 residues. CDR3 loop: CASSIRVGDEAFF. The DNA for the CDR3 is TGTGCCAGTAGTATCAGGGTTGGAGATGAAGCTTTCTTT.

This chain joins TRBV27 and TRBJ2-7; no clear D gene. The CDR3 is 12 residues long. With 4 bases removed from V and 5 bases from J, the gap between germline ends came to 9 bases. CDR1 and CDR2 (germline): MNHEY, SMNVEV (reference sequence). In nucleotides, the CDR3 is TGTGCCAGCAGTTCTCCTTCCGACGAGCAGTACTTC. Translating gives CASSSPSDEQYF.